The 13 T cell receptor beta chains below all came from one sample that was sequenced in a study of T cell repertoires in cytomegalovirus infection. One entry per CDR3 protein results from TCRdb running MiXCR on the reads. Of about 250,000 distinct CDR3 sequences listed, 17% were seen once; the top ten hold less than 60%. The sequenced material came from CD8+ T cells from PBMCs. These receptors all stem from a human donor in good health (CMV status not recorded). Some clones in this sample may be carry-over from other donors' samples.

This clonotype was seen at least ten times. The V and J genes are TRBV7-2 and TRBJ2-7, with D uncertain. Per the germline V gene, CDR1 is SGHTA and CDR2 is FQGNSA. This CDR3 has 13 residues. V lost 1 base, J lost 6 bases, and 10 bases lay in between. Here the CDR3 DNA reads TGTGCCAGCAGCTTAGGTGTGTCTGGCGAGCAGTACTTC. Its translation: CASSLGVSGEQYF.

This clonotype was observed a handful of times. The chain combines TRBV7-3 with TRBJ2-2; 7 positions agree with TRBD1. Germline V lookup: CDR1 SGHTA, CDR2 FQGTGA. V trimming: 5 bases; J trimming: 6 bases; junction bases outside the gene matches: 6. This CDR3 is built from 14 residues. This chain's CDR3 is CASSPLGTAGELFF. CDR3 nucleotide sequence: TGTGCCAGCAGCCCCCTCGGGACAGCCGGGGAGCTGTTTTTT.

The chain employs TRBV5-6 and TRBJ2-7, with D unclear. Germline V gives CDR1 SGHDT, CDR2 YYEEEE. V was clipped by 1 base and J by 5 bases, with 13 bases between them. This CDR3 region has 14 residues. CDR3 region: CASSLIGMQDEQYF. As DNA, the CDR3 is TGTGCCAGCAGCTTGATAGGAATGCAAGACGAGCAGTACTTC.

This clonotype appeared a few times. The chain joins TRBV18 to TRBJ1-1, with 8 bases fitting TRBD1. Unmatched junction bases numbered 10, after V lost 3 bases and J lost 4 bases. CDR3 length: 16 amino acids. CDR1 is KGHSH, CDR2 LQKENI, per germline. The DNA of the CDR3 is TGTGCCAGCTCACCTGACAGGGGACGGTCGGGCACTGAAGCTTTCTTT. It codes for CASSPDRGRSGTEAFF.

This clonotype showed up many times. The chain uses TRBV7-9 and TRBJ1-2, with 9 bases identical to TRBD1. V was pared by 2 bases and J by 1 base, with 8 bases of the junction left unmatched. The CDR3 consists of 17 residues. Looked up from germline, CDR1 is SEHNR and CDR2 is FQNEAQ (reference sequence). The DNA for the CDR3 is TGTGCCAGCAGCTTATCAGGACAGGGGATCAGTAACTATGGCTACACCTTC. It is translated as CASSLSGQGISNYGYTF.

Many counts were recorded for this clonotype. The chain joins TRBV7-2 to TRBJ1-1, with D maybe TRBD1 (5 bases). Germline V gives CDR1 SGHTA, CDR2 FQGNSA. This CDR3 spans 15 amino acids. Trimming removed 1 base at V and 3 bases at J, with 12 bases between. The CDR3 sequence is CASSLGEGLDTEAFF. CDR3 DNA: TGTGCCAGCAGCTTAGGGGAGGGGTTGGACACTGAAGCTTTCTTT.

In its sample, this clonotype was seen many times. This chain uses TRBV7-9 with TRBJ2-5; tentative D call: TRBD2 (6 bases). The V end lost 2 bases, the J end lost 4 bases, and 14 bases lay between the germline ends. Germline V gene data show CDR1 as SEHNR and CDR2 as FQNEAQ (reference sequence). The CDR3 has 15 residues. DNA of the CDR3: TGTGCCAGCAGCTTAATTCGGGCGACTAGAGAGACCCAGTACTTC. It translates to CASSLIRATRETQYF.

This clonotype was observed at least ten times. The V and J genes are TRBV29-1 and TRBJ2-6; TRBD1 matches 9 bases. Germline CDR1 reads SQVTM; CDR2 reads ANQGSEA. V shed 5 bases and J 2 bases; nucleotides not matched to a gene: 1. CDR3 length: 14 amino acids. The CDR3 DNA reads as TGCAGCGTTCGGACAGGGGCTGGGGCCAACGTCCTGACTTTC. Protein sequence: CSVRTGAGANVLTF.

This clonotype was seen repeatedly, ten times or more. The genes are TRBV27 and TRBJ2-1; 10 bases fit TRBD2. Per the germline V gene, CDR1 is MNHEY and CDR2 is SMNVEV (reference sequence). J was trimmed by 9 bases and V by 7 bases; bases with no gene match: 15. The CDR3 totals 16 residues. The CDR3, as DNA: TGTGCCAGCACGGAGCTAAGCGGGGGGGTTAGGGGTGAGCAGTTCTTC. Amino acid sequence: CASTELSGGVRGEQFF.

The chain uses TRBV19 and TRBJ2-7; TRBD2 aligns across 7 bases. CDR1 is LNHDA and CDR2 is SQIVND in the germline V gene (reference sequence). This CDR3 spans 11 amino acids. With 10 bases clipped from V and 3 bases from J, the junction kept 3 bases outside the gene matches. The CDR3 DNA follows: TGTGCCACCGGCGGGGGCTACGAGCAGTACTTC. Translated: CATGGGYEQYF.

This clonotype came up a few times. The chain recombines TRBV28 with TRBJ1-6; tentative D call: TRBD1 (6 bases). V lost 7 bases, J lost 5 bases, and 12 bases lay in between. Germline lookup yields CDR1 MDHEN and CDR2 SYDVKM. The CDR3 loop spans 14 amino acids. DNA for the CDR3: TGTGCCAGCAATGGACAGCAAGATAATTCACCCCTCCACTTT. It is translated as CASNGQQDNSPLHF.

Comments on this clonotype: A much larger clone lies a single base off, so this may be a read error. The rearrangement uses TRBV12-3 or TRBV12-4 and TRBJ1-5; 7 nucleotides align to TRBD1. The CDR3 spans 14 residues. V dropped 6 bases and J dropped 7; count of bases not matched to a gene: 9. CDR3 in DNA: TGTGCCAGCAGCCAAGGGACAGAGAGACAGCCCCAGCATTTT. Protein product: CASSQGTERQPQHF.

The rearrangement links TRBV20-1 to TRBJ1-5, with 7 bases matching TRBD1. This CDR3 region has 15 residues. The J segment lost 4 bases and the V segment lost 0 bases, leaving 6 bases of the junction unmatched. Germline CDR1 reads DFQATT; CDR2 reads SNEGSKA (reference sequence). CDR3 bases: TGCAGTGCTAGAGAGGTCGGGACAGCGAATCAGCCCCAGCATTTT. Translating it yields CSAREVGTANQPQHF.